Shown below are 13 T cell receptor beta chains from a single sample sequenced in a study of blood T cell repertoires in COVID-19. The assay was immunoSEQ multiplex PCR, and TCRdb's table has in-frame clones only and misses some. This sample yields approximately 88,000 clones, of which 80% are seen a single time; 19% belongs to the top ten. The sequenced sample was peripheral blood. These receptors were taken from a woman over 75 with acute or convalescent COVID-19.

This clone has just a few counts. This rearrangement joins TRBV28 to TRBJ1-2; 9 bases agree with TRBD1. This CDR3 region has 14 residues. From germline, CDR1 is MDHEN and CDR2 SYDVKM. The V gene end was trimmed by 2 bases and the J gene end by 8 bases; junction bases not matched to a gene: 6. The CDR3: CASSLPGQGWGYTF. DNA for the CDR3: TGTGCCAGCAGTTTACCGGGACAGGGTTGGGGCTACACCTTC.

The V and J genes are TRBV7-9 and TRBJ1-2; 7 bases align to TRBD1. Germline V gene lookup returns CDR1 SEHNR and CDR2 FQNEAQ (reference sequence). The CDR3 is 15 residues long. Trimming cost V 5 bases and J 10 bases; bases outside gene matches: 16. The CDR3 loop is CASSPRETGFVFYTF. The CDR3 DNA follows: TGTGCCAGCAGCCCTCGTGAGACAGGGTTCGTTTTCTACACCTTC.

The chain recombines TRBV27 with TRBJ2-5; maybe TRBD1 (6 bases). Germline CDR1 is MNHEY and CDR2 is SMNVEV (reference sequence). The CDR3 has 12 residues. V lost 2 bases and J lost 13, with 14 bases in between. CDR3 residues: CASSLPGAPAYF. CDR3 nucleotides: TGTGCCAGCAGTTTACCAGGGGCGCCGGCGTACTTC.

This clone was recorded a few times. The chain couples TRBV27 to TRBJ2-5; 11 bases line up with TRBD2. The CDR3 loop spans 16 amino acids. V lost 1 base and J lost 6; bases outside the gene matches: 7. The germline V gene encodes CDR1 MNHEY and CDR2 SMNVEV (reference sequence). The CDR3 DNA is TGTGCCAGCAGTTTATTTAGCGGGAGGGCCCGGAAGACCCAGTACTTC. Translation: CASSLFSGRARKTQYF.

The rearrangement links TRBV5-4 to TRBJ2-5; D perhaps matches TRBD1 (5 bases). Per the germline V gene, CDR1 is SGHNT and CDR2 is YYREEE (reference sequence). The CDR3 consists of 15 residues. Trimming cost V 2 bases and J 5 bases, with 16 bases left between them. CDR3 sequence reads: CASSFTAGFWETQYF. For the CDR3, the DNA is TGTGCCAGCAGCTTTACCGCAGGGTTTTGGGAGACCCAGTACTTC. The full variable domain, in which reference TRBV5-4 and TRBJ2-5 provide the parts outside the CDR3, is ETGVTQSPTHLIKTRGQQVTLRCSSQSGHNTVSWYQQALGQGPQFIFQYYREEENGRGNFPPRFSGLQFPNYSSELNVNALELDDSALYLCASSFTAGFWETQYFGPGTRLLVL.

CDR3 in amino acids: CASSTAGASNQPQHF. The CDR3 region has the DNA TGTGCCAGCAGTACCGCAGGGGCCTCCAATCAGCCCCAGCATTTT. The rearrangement joins TRBV6-5 to TRBJ1-5; tentative D call: TRBD1 (6 bases). The CDR3 sequence is 15 residues long. The germline CDR1 and CDR2 sequences are MNHEY and SVGAGI. The V gene lost 5 bases and the J gene lost 3 bases, with 14 bases spanning the gap.

This chain connects TRBV5-1 to TRBJ2-3, with D perhaps TRBD2 (5 bases). This CDR3 region has 14 residues. Germline V gene lookup returns CDR1 SGHRS and CDR2 YFSETQ. Trimming stripped 5 bases from V and 2 bases from J, with 12 bases between. CDR3 in DNA: TGCGCCAGCAGTACCGGGGAGAACACAGATACGCAGTATTTT. Amino acids: CASSTGENTDTQYF.

This clone was observed a few times. The gene calls are TRBV14 and TRBJ2-5; TRBD1 matches at 7 bases. V lost 4 bases, J lost 0 bases, and 8 bases stayed unmatched. The germline V gene has CDR1 SGHDN and CDR2 FVKESK. There are 16 residues in the CDR3. This CDR3 is CASSRFDRAYQETQYF. The CDR3 region has the DNA TGTGCCAGCAGCCGCTTTGACAGGGCCTACCAAGAGACCCAGTACTTC.

The chain carries TRBV2 and TRBJ2-2; 11 positions match TRBD2. Germline loops: CDR1 SNHLY, CDR2 FYNNEI. The CDR3 consists of 19 residues. The junction had 14 bases not matched to a gene; V was cut back by 4 bases and J by 4 bases. The DNA of the CDR3 is TGTGCCAGCAGTGCCACGTGGGGTAGCGGGGGGGCTGGCACCGGGGAGCTGTTTTTT. Translation: CASSATWGSGGAGTGELFF.

This clone appeared a few times. The chain is built from TRBV28 and TRBJ1-6, with D perhaps matching TRBD1 (6 bases). The CDR3 runs to 13 residues. CDR1 is MDHEN, CDR2 SYDVKM, per germline. Deletions cut 7 bases from V and 8 bases from J, with 12 bases between. The CDR3 reads CASTEGGYSPLHF. The CDR3 DNA reads as TGTGCCAGCACAGAAGGGGGATATTCACCCCTCCACTTT.

CDR3 sequence reads: CATSPLGTGQETQYF. CDR3 DNA: TGTGCCACCAGCCCGCTGGGGACAGGGCAAGAGACCCAGTACTTC. J is TRBJ2-5 and V is TRBV15; 9 nucleotides match TRBD1. The V and J ends lost 5 bases and 2 bases, in that order; junction bases with no gene match: 6. Germline-derived CDR1 and CDR2 are LNHNV and YYDKDF (reference sequence). CDR3 size: 15 residues.

J is TRBJ1-6 and V is TRBV2; no reliable D call. CDR3 length equals 13 residues. From germline, CDR1 is SNHLY and CDR2 FYNNEI. Trimming took 8 bases from V and 6 from J, leaving 11 bases between them. The CDR3 sequence is CASESHLNSPLHF. The CDR3 region has the DNA TGTGCCAGCGAGTCCCATCTTAATTCACCCCTCCACTTT.

This chain joins TRBV5-1 and TRBJ1-6; TRBD1 aligns across 10 bases. The V gene end was trimmed by 4 bases and the J gene end by 9 bases; junction bases not matched to a gene: 10. The CDR3 extends over 16 amino acids. CDR1 and CDR2 from the germline V gene are SGHRS and YFSETQ. The CDR3 is CASSRIRTGGFSPLHF. CDR3 nucleotides: TGCGCCAGCAGCCGGATCAGGACAGGGGGTTTTTCACCCCTCCACTTT.